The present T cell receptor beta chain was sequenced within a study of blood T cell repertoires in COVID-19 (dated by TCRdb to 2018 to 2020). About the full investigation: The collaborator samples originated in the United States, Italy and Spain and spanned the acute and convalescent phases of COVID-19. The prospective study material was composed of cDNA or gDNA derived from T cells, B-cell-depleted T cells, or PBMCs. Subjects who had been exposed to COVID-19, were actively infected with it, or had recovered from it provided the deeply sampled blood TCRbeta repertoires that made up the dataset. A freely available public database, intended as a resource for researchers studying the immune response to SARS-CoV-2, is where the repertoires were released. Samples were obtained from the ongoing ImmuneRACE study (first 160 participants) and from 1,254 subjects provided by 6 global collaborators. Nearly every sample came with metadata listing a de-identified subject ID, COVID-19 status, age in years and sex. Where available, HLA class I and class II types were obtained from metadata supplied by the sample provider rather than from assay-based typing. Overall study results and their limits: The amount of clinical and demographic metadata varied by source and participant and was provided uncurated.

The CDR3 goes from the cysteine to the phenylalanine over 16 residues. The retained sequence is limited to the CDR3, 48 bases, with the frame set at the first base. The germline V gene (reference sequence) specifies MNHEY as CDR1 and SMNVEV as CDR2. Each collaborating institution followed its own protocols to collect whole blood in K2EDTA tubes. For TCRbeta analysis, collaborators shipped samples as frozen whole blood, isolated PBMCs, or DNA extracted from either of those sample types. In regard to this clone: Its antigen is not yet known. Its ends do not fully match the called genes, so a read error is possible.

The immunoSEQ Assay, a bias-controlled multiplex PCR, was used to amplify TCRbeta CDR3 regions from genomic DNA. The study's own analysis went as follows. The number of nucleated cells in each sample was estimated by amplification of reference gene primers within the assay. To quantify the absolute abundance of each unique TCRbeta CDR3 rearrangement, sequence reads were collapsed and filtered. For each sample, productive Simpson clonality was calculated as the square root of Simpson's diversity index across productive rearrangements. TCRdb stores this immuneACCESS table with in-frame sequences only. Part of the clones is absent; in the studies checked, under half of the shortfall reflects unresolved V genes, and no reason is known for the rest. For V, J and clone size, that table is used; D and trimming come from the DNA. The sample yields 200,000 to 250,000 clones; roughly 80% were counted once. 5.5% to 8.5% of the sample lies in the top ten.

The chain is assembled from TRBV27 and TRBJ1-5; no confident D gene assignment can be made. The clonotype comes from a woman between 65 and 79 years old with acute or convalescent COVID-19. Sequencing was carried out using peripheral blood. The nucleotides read TGTACCAGCTCCTCTGGGAGCCGAGATATTAGGCAGCCCCAGCATTTT. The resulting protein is CTSSSGSRDIRQPQHF.